This T cell receptor beta chain comes out of a study of long-term antiretroviral therapy in people with HIV. Survey level was the resolution at which the v3.0 immunoSEQ assay ran. The method was immunoSEQ multiplex PCR; TCRdb's version includes in-frame clones alone and lacks a portion of them. The sample yields about 6,500 clones, 70% to 90% seen once. Per individual, the PBMC samples numbered at least one pre-ART and at least two post-ART. Study-level findings and limits: Diversity rose after ART but stayed below transplant donor controls.

Germline V CDR1 and CDR2: SGHTA, FQGNSA. V gave up 5 bases and J gave up 7 bases, with 18 bases separating them. There are 15 residues in the CDR3. The count of this clone is one. Its specificity is unknown. The sequence derives from a woman aged 50 to 60 with HIV. The sequenced sample was unsorted PBMCs, obtained 3.7 years after starting antiretroviral therapy. The rearrangement uses TRBV7-2 and TRBJ2-1; TRBD2 is a possible D gene (6 bases). The CDR3 DNA sequence: TGTGCCAGCAGCCTAAAGCGAGGAGGGAGGAATGAGCAGTTCTTC. Translating gives CASSLKRGGRNEQFF.